The clone carrying this TCR beta chain has only one observation. As yet, its antigen is unknown. The data belong to a study of cytomegalovirus exposure and HLA in healthy donors. Points from the study as a whole: Later analysis associated a missense DCLRE1C variant with TCR beta V- and J-gene trimming. In a later analysis, HLA-associated TCR beta chains were more clonally expanded than equally common others.

Germline-derived CDR1 and CDR2 are GTSNPN and SVGIG (reference sequence). The V end was cut by 3 bases, the J end by 3 bases, with 8 bases between. CDR3 length: 13 residues. PCR amplification relied on 60 Vbeta primers (plus 13 Jbeta primers). The repertoire was sequenced with immunoSEQ multiplex PCR; TCRdb's copy has only in-frame clones and lacks some. The table has around 100,000 clones, around 76% seen once. The V gene is TRBV30, the J gene TRBJ1-4, with D maybe TRBD1 (6 bases). The sequence was collected from a woman in her forties or fifties in good health and CMV-seropositive. Sequenced input: PBMCs. DNA for the CDR3: TGTGCCTGGAGCAGGGGTCCTAATGAAAAACTGTTTTTT. It codes for CAWSRGPNEKLFF.